This T cell receptor beta chain comes out of a study of glioma-infiltrating T cells. This clonotype was recorded at least ten times. Amplification of TCR alpha and beta CDR3 regions from RNA used iRepertoire nested multiplex PCR. TCRdb called the multiplex PCR reads again in MiXCR, with one record for every CDR3 protein. This table has about 99,000 distinct CDR3 sequences, around 28% appearing once. The CDR3 loop spans 15 amino acids. Germline values: CDR1 SGHTA, CDR2 FQGNSA. With V trimmed by 7 bases and J by 9 bases, 14 bases remained unmatched. Specimen: glioma tissue, nonneoplastic brain tissue, or PBMCs (not recorded which). This TCR was sampled from a human donor with low-grade glioma or glioblastoma, undergoing nonglioma brain surgery, or in good health (not recorded which). V is TRBV7-2 and J is TRBJ2-1; 8 bases align to TRBD2. The CDR3 DNA sequence: TGTGCCAGCATCCCGGGGGGGGGGCCAGGAGGTGAGCAGTTCTTC. Its translation: CASIPGGGPGGEQFF.